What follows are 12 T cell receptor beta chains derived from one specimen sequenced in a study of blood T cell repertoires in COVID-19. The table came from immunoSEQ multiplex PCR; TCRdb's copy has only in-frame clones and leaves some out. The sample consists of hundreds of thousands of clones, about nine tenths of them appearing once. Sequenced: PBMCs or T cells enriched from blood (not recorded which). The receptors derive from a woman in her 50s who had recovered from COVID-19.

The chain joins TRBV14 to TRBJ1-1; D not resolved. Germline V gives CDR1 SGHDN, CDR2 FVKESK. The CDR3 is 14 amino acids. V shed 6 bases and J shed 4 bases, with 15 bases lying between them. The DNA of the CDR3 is TGTGCCAGCAGGCCGAGCGGGCTCGGCACTGAAGCTTTCTTT. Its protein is CASRPSGLGTEAFF.

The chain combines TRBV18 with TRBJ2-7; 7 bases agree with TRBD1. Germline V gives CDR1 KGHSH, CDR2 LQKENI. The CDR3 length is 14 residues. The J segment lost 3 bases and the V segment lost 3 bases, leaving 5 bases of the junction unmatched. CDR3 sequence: CASSPQWTGYEQYF. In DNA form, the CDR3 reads TGTGCCAGCTCACCCCAGTGGACAGGCTACGAGCAGTACTTC. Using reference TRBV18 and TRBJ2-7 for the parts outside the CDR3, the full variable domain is NAGVMQNPRHLVRRRGQEARLRCSPMKGHSHVYWYRQLPEEGLKFMVYLQKENIIDESGMPKERFSAEFPKEGPSILRIQQVVRGDSAAYFCASSPQWTGYEQYFGPGTRLTVT.

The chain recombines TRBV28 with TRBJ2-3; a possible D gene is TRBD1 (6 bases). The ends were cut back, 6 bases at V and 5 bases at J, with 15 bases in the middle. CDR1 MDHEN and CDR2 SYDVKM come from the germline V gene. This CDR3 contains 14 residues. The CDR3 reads CASRVMGAVDTQYF. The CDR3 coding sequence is TGTGCCAGCAGAGTCATGGGGGCGGTAGATACGCAGTATTTT.

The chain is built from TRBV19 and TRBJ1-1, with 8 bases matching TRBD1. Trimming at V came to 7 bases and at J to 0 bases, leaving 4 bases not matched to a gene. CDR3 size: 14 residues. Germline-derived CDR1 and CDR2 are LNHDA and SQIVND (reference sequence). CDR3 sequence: CASTGTGVNTEAFF. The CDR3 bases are TGTGCCAGTACTGGGACAGGAGTGAACACTGAAGCTTTCTTT.

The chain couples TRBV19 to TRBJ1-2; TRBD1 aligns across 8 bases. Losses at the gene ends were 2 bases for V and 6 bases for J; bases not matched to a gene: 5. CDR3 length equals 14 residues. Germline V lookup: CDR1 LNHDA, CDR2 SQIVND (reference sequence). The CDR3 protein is CASSITGTGDGYTF. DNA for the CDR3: TGTGCCAGTAGTATAACTGGGACAGGTGATGGCTACACCTTC.

The CDR3 loop reads CSASSGQLINYGYTF. In nucleotides, the CDR3 is TGCAGTGCTAGTAGCGGCCAGCTAATTAACTATGGCTACACCTTC. The chain combines TRBV20-1 with TRBJ1-2; D is uncertain. Trimming left V 3 bases short and J 1 base short, with 15 bases between. The CDR3 extends over 15 amino acids. Germline CDR1 reads DFQATT; CDR2 reads SNEGSKA (reference sequence).

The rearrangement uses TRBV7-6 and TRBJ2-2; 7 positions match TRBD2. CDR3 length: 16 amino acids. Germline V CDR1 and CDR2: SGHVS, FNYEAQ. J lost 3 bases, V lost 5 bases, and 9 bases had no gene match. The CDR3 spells CASSDPLAVHTGELFF. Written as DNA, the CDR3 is TGTGCCAGCAGCGACCCCCTAGCGGTTCACACCGGGGAGCTGTTTTTT.

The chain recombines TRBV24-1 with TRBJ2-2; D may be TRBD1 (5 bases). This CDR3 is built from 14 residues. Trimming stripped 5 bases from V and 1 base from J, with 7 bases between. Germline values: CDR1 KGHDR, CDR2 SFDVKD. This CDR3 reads CATSVGQNTGELFF. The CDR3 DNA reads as TGTGCCACCAGTGTAGGACAGAACACCGGGGAGCTGTTTTTT.

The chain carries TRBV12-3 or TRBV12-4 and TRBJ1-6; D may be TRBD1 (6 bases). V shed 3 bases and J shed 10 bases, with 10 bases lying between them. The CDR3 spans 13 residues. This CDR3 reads CASSLGTRSPLHF. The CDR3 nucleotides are TGTGCCAGCAGTTTGGGGACAAGATCACCCCTCCACTTT.

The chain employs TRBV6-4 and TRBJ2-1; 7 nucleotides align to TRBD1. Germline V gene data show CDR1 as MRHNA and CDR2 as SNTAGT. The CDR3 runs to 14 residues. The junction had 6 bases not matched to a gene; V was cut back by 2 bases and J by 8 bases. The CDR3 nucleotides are TGTGCCAGCAGTGACAGGGGGCCCGGGGATGAGCAGTTCTTC. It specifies CASSDRGPGDEQFF.

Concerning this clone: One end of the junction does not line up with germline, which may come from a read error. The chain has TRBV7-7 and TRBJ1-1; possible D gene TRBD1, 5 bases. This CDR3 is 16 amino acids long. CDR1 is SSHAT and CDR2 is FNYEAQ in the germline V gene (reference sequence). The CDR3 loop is CASSPLPQGMNTEAFF. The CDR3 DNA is TGTGCTAGCAGCCCCCTCCCCCAGGGCATGAACACTGAAGCTTTCTTT.

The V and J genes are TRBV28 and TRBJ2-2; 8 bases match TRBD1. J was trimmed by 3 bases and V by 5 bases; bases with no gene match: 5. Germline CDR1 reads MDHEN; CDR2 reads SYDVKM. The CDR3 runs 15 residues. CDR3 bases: TGTGCCAGCAGTCCTAGACAGGGGTACACCGGGGAGCTGTTTTTT. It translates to CASSPRQGYTGELFF.